This entry features one T cell receptor beta chain sequence. This sample was taken from a study of long-term antiretroviral therapy in people with HIV. A v3.0 immunoSEQ assay was performed at survey level. TCRdb's copy holds only in-frame clones and misses some; the assay was immunoSEQ multiplex PCR. The table includes 37,000 or so clones, approximately 80% detected once. Sequencing was performed on unsorted PBMCs, taken 3.4 years after starting antiretroviral therapy. The sequence was collected from a man aged 25 to 40 with HIV.

CDR3 residues: CASSISGQGNTEAFF. The CDR3 DNA reads TGTGCCAGTAGTATTTCGGGACAGGGGAACACTGAAGCTTTCTTT. The chain recombines TRBV19 with TRBJ1-1; 9 positions match TRBD1. This CDR3 contains 15 residues. Germline V CDR1 and CDR2: LNHDA, SQIVND (reference sequence). The ends lost 3 bases at V and 1 base at J; junction bases unmatched: 3.